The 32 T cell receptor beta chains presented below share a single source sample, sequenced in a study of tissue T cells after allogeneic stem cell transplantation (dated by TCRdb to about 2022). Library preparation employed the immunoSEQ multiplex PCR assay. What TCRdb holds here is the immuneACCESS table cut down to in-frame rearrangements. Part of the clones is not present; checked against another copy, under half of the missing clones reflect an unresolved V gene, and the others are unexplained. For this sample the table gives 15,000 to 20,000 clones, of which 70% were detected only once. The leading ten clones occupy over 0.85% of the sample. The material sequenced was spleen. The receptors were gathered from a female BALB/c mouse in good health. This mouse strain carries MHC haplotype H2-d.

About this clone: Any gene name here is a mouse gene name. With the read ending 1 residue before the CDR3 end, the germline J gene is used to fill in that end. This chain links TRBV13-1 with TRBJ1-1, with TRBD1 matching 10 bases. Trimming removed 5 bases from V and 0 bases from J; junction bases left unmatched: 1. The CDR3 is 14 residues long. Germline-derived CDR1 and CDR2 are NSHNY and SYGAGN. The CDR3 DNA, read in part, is TGTGCCAGCAGCGGACAGGGGGCAAACACAGAAGTCTTC. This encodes CASSGQGANTEVF. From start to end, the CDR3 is CASSGQGANTEVFF.

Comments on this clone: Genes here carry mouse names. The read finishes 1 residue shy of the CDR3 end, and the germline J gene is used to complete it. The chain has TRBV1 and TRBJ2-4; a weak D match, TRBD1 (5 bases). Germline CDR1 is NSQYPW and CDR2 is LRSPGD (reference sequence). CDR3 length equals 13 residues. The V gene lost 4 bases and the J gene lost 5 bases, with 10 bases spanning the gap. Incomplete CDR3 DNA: TGCACCTGCAGTGGAGGGGTCCGAAACACCTTGTAC. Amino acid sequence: CTCSGGVRNTLY. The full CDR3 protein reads CTCSGGVRNTLYF.

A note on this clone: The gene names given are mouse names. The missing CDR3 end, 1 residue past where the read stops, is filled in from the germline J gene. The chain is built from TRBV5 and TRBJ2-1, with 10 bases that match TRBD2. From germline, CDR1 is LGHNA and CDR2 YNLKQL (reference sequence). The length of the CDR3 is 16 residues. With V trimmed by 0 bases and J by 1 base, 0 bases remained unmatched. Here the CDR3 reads CASSQEDWGNYAEQFF. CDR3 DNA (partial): TGTGCCAGCAGCCAAGAGGACTGGGGGAACTATGCTGAGCAGTTC.

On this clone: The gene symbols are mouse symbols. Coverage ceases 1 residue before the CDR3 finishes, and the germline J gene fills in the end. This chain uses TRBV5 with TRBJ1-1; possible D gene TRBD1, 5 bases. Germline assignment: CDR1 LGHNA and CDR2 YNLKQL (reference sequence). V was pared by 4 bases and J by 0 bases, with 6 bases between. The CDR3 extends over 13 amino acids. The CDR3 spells CASSPTANTEVFF. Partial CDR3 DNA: TGTGCCAGCAGCCCGACAGCAAACACAGAAGTCTTC.

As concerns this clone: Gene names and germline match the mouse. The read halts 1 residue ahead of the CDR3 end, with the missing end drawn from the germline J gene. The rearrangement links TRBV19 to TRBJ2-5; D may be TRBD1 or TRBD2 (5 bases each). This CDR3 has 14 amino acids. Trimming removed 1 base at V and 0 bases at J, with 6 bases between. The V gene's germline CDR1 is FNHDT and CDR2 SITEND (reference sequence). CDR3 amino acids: CASSIRDNQDTQYF. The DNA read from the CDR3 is TGTGCCAGCAGTATAAGGGACAACCAAGACACCCAGTAC. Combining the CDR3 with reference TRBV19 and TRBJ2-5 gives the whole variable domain GGIITQTPKFLIGQEGQKLTLKCQQNFNHDTMYWYRQDSGKGLRLIYYSITENDLQKGDLSEGYDASREKKSSFSLTVTSAQKNEMAVFLCASSIRDNQDTQYFGPGTRLLVL.

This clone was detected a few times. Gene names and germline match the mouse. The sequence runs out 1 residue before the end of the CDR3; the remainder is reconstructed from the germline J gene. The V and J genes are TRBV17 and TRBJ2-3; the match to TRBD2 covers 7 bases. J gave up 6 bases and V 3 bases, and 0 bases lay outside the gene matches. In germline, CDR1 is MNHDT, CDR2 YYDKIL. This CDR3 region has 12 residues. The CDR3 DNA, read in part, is TGTGCTAGCAGTAGGACTGGGGAAACGCTGTAT. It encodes CASSRTGETLY. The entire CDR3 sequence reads CASSRTGETLYF.

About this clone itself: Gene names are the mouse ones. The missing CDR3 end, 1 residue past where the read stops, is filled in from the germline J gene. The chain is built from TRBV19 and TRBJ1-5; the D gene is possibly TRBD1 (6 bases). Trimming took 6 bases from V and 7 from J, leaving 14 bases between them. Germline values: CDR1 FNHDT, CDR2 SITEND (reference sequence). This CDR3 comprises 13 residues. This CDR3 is CASKNRDRQAPLF. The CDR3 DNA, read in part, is TGTGCCAGCAAAAACAGGGACCGGCAGGCTCCGCTT.

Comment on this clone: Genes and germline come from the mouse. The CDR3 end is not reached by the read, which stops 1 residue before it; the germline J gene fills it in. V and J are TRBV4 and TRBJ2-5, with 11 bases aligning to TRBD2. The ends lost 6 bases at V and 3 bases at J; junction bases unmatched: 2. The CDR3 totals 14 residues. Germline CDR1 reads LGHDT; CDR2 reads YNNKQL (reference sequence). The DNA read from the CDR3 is TGTGCCAGCAGGGACTGGGGGGTTCAAGACACCCAGTAC. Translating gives CASRDWGVQDTQY. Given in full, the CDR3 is CASRDWGVQDTQYF.

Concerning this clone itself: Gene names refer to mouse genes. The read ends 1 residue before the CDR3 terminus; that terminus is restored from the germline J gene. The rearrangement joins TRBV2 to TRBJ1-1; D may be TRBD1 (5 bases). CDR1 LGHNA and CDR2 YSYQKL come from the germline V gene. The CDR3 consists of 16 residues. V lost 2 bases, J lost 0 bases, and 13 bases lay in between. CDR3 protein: CASSQPRQIANTEVFF. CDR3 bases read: TGTGCCAGCAGCCAACCCCGACAGATTGCAAACACAGAAGTCTTC.

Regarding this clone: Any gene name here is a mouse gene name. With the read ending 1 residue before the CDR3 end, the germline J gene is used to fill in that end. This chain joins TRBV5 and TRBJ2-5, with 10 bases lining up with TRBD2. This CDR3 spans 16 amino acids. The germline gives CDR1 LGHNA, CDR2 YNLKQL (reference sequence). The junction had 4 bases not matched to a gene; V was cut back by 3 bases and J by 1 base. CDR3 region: CASSQRTGGYQDTQYF. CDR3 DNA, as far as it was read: TGTGCCAGCAGCCAGAGGACTGGGGGATACCAAGACACCCAGTAC.

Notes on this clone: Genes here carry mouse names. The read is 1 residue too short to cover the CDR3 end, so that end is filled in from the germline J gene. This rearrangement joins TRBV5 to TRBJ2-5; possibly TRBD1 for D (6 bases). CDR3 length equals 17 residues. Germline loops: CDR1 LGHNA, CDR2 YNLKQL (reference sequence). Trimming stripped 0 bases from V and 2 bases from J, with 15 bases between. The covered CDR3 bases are TGTGCCAGCAGCCAAGATCCCGGGACAACCTTCCAAGACACCCAGTAC. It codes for CASSQDPGTTFQDTQY. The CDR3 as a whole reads CASSQDPGTTFQDTQYF.

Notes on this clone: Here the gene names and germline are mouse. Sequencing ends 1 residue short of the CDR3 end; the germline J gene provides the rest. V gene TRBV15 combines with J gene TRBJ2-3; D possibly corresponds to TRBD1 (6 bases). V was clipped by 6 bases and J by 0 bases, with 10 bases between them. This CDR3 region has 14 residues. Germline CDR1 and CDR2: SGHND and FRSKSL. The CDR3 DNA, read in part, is TGTGCCAGCAGGGGACAAACTAGTGCAGAAACGCTGTAT. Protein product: CASRGQTSAETLY. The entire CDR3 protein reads CASRGQTSAETLYF.

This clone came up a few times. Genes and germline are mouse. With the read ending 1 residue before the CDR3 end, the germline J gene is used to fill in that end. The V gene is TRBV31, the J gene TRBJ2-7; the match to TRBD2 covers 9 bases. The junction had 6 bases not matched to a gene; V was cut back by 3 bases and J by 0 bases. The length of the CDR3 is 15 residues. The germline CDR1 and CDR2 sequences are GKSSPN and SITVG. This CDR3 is CAWRSGGASSYEQYF. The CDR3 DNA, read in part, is TGTGCCTGGAGGAGTGGGGGGGCGAGCTCCTATGAACAGTAC.

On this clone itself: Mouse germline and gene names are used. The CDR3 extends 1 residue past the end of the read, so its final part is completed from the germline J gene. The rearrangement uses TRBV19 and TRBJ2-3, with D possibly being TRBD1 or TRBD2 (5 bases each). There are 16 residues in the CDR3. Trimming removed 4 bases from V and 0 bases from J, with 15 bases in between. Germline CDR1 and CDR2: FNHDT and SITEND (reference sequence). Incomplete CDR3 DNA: TGTGCCAGCAGTCACCGGGGCCGGACTAGTGCAGAAACGCTGTAT. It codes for CASSHRGRTSAETLY. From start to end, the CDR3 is CASSHRGRTSAETLYF.

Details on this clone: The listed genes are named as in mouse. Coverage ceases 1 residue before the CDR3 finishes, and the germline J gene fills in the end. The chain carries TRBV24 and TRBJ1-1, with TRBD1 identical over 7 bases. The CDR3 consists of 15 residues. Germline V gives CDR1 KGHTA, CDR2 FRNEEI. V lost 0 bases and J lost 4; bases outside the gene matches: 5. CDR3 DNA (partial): TGTGCCAGCAGTCTGTATGAGGGGGCGCCCACAGAAGTCTTC. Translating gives CASSLYEGAPTEVF. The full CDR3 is CASSLYEGAPTEVFF.

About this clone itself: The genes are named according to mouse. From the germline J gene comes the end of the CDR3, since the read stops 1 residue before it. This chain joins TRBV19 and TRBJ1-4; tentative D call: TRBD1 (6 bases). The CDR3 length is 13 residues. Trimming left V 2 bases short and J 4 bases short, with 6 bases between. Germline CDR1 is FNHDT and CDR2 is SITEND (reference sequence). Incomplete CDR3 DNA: TGTGCCAGCAGTATGGACAGCAACGAAAGATTATTT. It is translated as CASSMDSNERLF. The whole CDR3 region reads CASSMDSNERLFF.

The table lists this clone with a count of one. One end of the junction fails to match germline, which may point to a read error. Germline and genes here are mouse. The CDR3 DNA, read in part, is TGTGCCAGCGGTGATTGGGGGGCCCAAGACACCCAGTAC. This gives the protein CASGDWGAQDTQY. The whole CDR3 protein is CASGDWGAQDTQYF. V gene TRBV13-1 combines with J gene TRBJ2-5; the D gene is possibly TRBD2 (7 bases). Read sequence stops 1 residue before the CDR3 end, and the germline J gene provides the missing end. This CDR3 contains 14 residues. The germline V gene has CDR1 NSHNY and CDR2 SYGAGN.

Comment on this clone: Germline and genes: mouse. CDR3 DNA (partial): TGTGGTGCTAGGAGGGGAGGGGACGAAAGATTATTT. Encoded protein: CGARRGGDERLF. The CDR3, in full, reads CGARRGGDERLFF. V is TRBV20 and J is TRBJ1-4; D is possibly TRBD1 (5 bases). The CDR3 end falls 1 residue outside the read, so it is completed with the germline J gene. V shed 2 bases and J shed 6 bases, with 10 bases lying between them. Germline lookup yields CDR1 GFQATS and CDR2 STVNSAI. CDR3 length equals 13 residues.

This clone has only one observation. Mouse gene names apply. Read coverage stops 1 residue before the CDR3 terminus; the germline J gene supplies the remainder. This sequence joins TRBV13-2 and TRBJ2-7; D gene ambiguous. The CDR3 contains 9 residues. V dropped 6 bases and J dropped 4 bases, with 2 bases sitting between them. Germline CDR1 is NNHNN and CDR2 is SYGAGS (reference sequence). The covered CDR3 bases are TGTGCCAGCGAGTATGAACAGTAC. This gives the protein CASEYEQY. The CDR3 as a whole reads CASEYEQYF.

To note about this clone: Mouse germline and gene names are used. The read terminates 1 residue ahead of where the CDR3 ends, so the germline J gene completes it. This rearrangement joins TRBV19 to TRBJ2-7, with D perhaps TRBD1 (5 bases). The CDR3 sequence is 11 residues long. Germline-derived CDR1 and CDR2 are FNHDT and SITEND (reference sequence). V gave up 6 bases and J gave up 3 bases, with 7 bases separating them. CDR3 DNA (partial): TGTGCCAGCAAAGACAGCTATGAACAGTAC. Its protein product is CASKDSYEQY. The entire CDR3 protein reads CASKDSYEQYF.

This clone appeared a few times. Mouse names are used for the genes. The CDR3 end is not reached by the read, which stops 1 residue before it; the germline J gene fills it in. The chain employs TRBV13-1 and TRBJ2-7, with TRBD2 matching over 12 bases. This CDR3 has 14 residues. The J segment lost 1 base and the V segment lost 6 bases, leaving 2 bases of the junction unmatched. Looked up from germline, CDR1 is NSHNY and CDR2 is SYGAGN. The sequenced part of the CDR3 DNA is TGTGCCAGCAAGGGGACTGGGGGGTCCTATGAACAGTAC. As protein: CASKGTGGSYEQY. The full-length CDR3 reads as CASKGTGGSYEQYF.

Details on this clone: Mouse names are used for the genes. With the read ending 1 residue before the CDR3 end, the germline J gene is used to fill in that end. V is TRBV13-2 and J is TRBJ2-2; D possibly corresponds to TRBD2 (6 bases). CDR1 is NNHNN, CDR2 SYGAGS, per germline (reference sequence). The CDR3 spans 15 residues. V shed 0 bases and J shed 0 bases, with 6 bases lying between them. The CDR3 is CASGDAGANTGQLYF. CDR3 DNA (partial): TGTGCCAGCGGTGATGCTGGGGCAAACACCGGGCAGCTCTAC.

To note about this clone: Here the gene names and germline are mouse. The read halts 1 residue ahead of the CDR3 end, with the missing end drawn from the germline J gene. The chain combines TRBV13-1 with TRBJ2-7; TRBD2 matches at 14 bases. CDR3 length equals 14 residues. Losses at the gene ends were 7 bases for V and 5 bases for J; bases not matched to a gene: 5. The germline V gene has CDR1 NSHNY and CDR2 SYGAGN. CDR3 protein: CASGGTGGADEQYF. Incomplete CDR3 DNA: TGTGCCAGCGGTGGGACTGGGGGGGCGGATGAACAGTAC.

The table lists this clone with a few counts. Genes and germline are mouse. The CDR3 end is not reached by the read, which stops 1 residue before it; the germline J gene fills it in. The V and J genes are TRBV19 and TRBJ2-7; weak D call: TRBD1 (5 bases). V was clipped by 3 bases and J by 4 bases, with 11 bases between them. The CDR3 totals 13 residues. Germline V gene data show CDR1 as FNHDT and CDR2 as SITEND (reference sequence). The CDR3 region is CASSTQDLYEQYF. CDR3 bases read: TGTGCCAGCAGTACACAGGATCTTTATGAACAGTAC.

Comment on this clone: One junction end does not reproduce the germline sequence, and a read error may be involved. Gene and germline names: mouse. The CDR3 reads CASGETGSSYEQYF. CDR3 DNA (partial): TGTGCCAGCGGTGAAACTGGGAGCTCCTATGAACAGTAC. The chain links TRBV13-1 to TRBJ2-7, with D possibly being TRBD2 (6 bases). The sequenced fragment ends 1 residue before the CDR3 boundary, so the rest is inferred from the germline J gene. The CDR3 spans 14 residues. CDR1 is NSHNY, CDR2 SYGAGN, per germline.

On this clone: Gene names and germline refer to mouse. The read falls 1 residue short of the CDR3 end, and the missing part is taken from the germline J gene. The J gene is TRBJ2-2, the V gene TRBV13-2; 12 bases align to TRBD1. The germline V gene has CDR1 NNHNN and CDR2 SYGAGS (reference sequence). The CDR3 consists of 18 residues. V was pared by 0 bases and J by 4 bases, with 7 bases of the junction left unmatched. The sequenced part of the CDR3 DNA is TGTGCCAGCGGTGATGCAGGGACAGGGGGCGCCGGCACCGGGCAGCTCTAC. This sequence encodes CASGDAGTGGAGTGQLY. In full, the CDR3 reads CASGDAGTGGAGTGQLYF.

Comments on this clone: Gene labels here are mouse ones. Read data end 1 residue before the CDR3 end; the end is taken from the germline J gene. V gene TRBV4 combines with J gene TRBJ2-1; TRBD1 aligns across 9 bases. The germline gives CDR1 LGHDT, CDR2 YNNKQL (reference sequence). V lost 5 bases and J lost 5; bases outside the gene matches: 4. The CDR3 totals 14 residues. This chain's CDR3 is CASSKGQGHAEQFF. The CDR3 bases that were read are TGTGCCAGCAGCAAGGGACAGGGTCATGCTGAGCAGTTC. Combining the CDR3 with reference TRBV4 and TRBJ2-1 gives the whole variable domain ETAVFQTPNYHVTQVGNEVSFNCKQTLGHDTMYWYKQDSKKLLKIMFSYNNKQLIVNETVPRRFSPQSSDKAHLNLRIKSVEPEDSAVYLCASSKGQGHAEQFFGPGTRLTVL.

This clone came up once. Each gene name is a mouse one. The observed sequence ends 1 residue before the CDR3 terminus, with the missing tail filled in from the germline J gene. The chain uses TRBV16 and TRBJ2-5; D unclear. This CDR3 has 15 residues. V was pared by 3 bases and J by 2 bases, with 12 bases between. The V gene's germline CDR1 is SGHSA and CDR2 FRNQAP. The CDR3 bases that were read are TGTGCAAGCAGCTTCCCCGAGAGCCCCCAAGACACCCAGTAC. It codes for CASSFPESPQDTQY. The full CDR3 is CASSFPESPQDTQYF. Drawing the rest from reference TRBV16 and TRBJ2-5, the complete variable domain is NAGVIQTPRHKVTGKGQEATLWCEPISGHSAVFWYRQTIVQGLEFLTYFRNQAPIDDSGMPKERFSAQMPNQSHSTLKIQSTQPQDSAVYLCASSFPESPQDTQYFGPGTRLLVL.

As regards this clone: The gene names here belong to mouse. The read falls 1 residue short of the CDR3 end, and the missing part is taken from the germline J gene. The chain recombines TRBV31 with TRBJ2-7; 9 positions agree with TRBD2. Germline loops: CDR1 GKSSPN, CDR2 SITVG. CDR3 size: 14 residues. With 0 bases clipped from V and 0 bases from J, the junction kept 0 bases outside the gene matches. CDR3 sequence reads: CAWSLLGGSYEQYF. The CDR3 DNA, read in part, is TGTGCCTGGAGTCTACTGGGGGGCTCCTATGAACAGTAC.

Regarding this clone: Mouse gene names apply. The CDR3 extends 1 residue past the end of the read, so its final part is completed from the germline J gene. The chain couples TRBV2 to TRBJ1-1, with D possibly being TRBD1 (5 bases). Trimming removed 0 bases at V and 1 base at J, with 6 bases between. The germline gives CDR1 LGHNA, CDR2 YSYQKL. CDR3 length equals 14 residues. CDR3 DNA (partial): TGTGCCAGCAGCCAAGAGGGGGGGAACACAGAAGTCTTC. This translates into CASSQEGGNTEVF. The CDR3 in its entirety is CASSQEGGNTEVFF. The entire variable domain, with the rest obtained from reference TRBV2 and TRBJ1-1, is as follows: DPKIIQKPKYLVAVTGSEKILICEQYLGHNAMYWYRQSAKKPLEFMFSYSYQKLMDNQTASSRFQPQSSKKNHLDLQITALKPDDSATYFCASSQEGGNTEVFFGKGTRLTVV.

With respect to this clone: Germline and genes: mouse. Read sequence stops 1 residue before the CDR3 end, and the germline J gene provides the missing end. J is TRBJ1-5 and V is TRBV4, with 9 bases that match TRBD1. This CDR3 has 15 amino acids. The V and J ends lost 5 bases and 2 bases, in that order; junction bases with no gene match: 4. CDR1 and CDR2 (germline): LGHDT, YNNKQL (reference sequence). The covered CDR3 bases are TGTGCCAGCAGCATCCGGGACAGGGACAACCAGGCTCCGCTT. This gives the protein CASSIRDRDNQAPL. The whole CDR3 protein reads CASSIRDRDNQAPLF. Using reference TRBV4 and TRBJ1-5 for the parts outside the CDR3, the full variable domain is ETAVFQTPNYHVTQVGNEVSFNCKQTLGHDTMYWYKQDSKKLLKIMFSYNNKQLIVNETVPRRFSPQSSDKAHLNLRIKSVEPEDSAVYLCASSIRDRDNQAPLFGEGTRLSVL.

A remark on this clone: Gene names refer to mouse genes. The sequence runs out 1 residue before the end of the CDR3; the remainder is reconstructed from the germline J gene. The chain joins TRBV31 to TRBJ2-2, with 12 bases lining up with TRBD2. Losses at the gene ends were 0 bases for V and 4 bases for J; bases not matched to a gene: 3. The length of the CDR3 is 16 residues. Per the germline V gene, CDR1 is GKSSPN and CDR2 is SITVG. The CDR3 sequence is CAWSLGLGGSTGQLYF. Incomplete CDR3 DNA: TGTGCCTGGAGTCTAGGACTGGGGGGGAGCACCGGGCAGCTCTAC.